A single sample is the source of the 14 T cell receptor beta chains below, sequenced in a study of cytomegalovirus exposure and HLA in healthy donors. The PCR contained 60 Vbeta and 13 Jbeta primers. Produced via immunoSEQ multiplex PCR; TCRdb's table is partial and in-frame only. The top ten hold about 1.6% of the sample, which has some 170,000 clones, roughly 80% seen once. Sequencing used PBMCs. All receptors derive from a girl under 18 in good health and CMV-seropositive.

V and J are TRBV14 and TRBJ2-2; D is unresolved. Germline-derived CDR1 and CDR2 are SGHDN and FVKESK. Trimming took off 4 bases at V and 1 base at J, with 10 bases between the two ends. The CDR3 is made up of 15 amino acids. In DNA form, the CDR3 reads TGTGCCAGCAGCCTAGACCTAGTGAACACCGGGGAGCTGTTTTTT. It yields the protein CASSLDLVNTGELFF.

The V gene is TRBV9, the J gene TRBJ2-5, with 9 nucleotides matching TRBD1. CDR3 length: 18 residues. Germline trimming cut 1 base from V and 4 bases from J; bases unmatched to any gene: 14. The germline gives CDR1 SGDLS, CDR2 YYNGEE. CDR3 sequence: CASSVSPPDRGVGETQYF. The CDR3 bases are TGTGCCAGCAGCGTATCACCCCCGGACAGGGGAGTAGGAGAGACCCAGTACTTC.

Only one count was recorded for this clone. The chain has TRBV30 and TRBJ2-6; 8 bases are shared with TRBD1. The CDR3 loop spans 15 amino acids. Germline trimming cut 4 bases from V and 0 bases from J; bases unmatched to any gene: 2. CDR1 GTSNPN and CDR2 SVGIG come from the germline V gene (reference sequence). CDR3 protein: CAWNRGVSGANVLTF. The CDR3 DNA is TGTGCCTGGAACAGGGGGGTCTCTGGGGCCAACGTCCTGACTTTC.

The chain carries TRBV6-5 and TRBJ2-5; TRBD2 is a possible D gene (5 bases). Looked up from germline, CDR1 is MNHEY and CDR2 is SVGAGI. This CDR3 has 15 amino acids. V lost 0 bases and J lost 6, with 14 bases in between. In DNA form, the CDR3 reads TGTGCCAGCAGTTACTCGGGCGGGTATGGACAGACCCAGTACTTC. Its protein is CASSYSGGYGQTQYF.

V gene TRBV19 combines with J gene TRBJ2-5; D unclear. Germline-derived CDR1 and CDR2 are LNHDA and SQIVND (reference sequence). The CDR3 has 14 amino acids. The V and J ends lost 5 bases and 6 bases respectively, with 16 bases between them. CDR3 sequence: CASSPHDNIKTQYF. CDR3 DNA sequence: TGTGCCAGTAGTCCCCACGATAACATAAAGACCCAGTACTTC. The whole variable domain, filled in from reference TRBV19 and TRBJ2-5, reads DGGITQSPKYLFRKEGQNVTLSCEQNLNHDAMYWYRQDPGQGLRLIYYSQIVNDFQKGDIAEGYSVSREKKESFPLTVTSAQKNPTAFYLCASSPHDNIKTQYFGPGTRLLVL.

The chain uses TRBV11-2 and TRBJ2-5, with 7 bases that match TRBD1. Per germline, CDR1 SGHAT and CDR2 FQNNGV. With V trimmed by 0 bases and J by 1 base, 8 bases remained unmatched. The CDR3 covers 17 residues. The CDR3 DNA is TGTGCCAGCAGCTTAGACCCGGGACAGCAGATCCAAGAGACCCAGTACTTC. Translating gives CASSLDPGQQIQETQYF. Based on the CDR3 plus reference TRBV11-2 and TRBJ2-5, the full variable domain is EAGVAQSPRYKIIEKRQSVAFWCNPISGHATLYWYQQILGQGPKLLIQFQNNGVVDDSQLPKDRFSAERLKGVDSTLKIQPAKLEDSAVYLCASSLDPGQQIQETQYFGPGTRLLVL.

V and J are TRBV28 and TRBJ1-2; 12 positions agree with TRBD1. The CDR3 length is 17 residues. V shed 3 bases, J shed 8 bases, and the junction held 13 bases outside the gene matches. CDR1 is MDHEN, CDR2 SYDVKM, per germline. CDR3 sequence reads: CASSFLAPGQGASGYTF. As DNA, the CDR3 is TGTGCCAGCAGTTTCCTTGCCCCGGGACAGGGGGCATCCGGCTACACCTTC.

The gene calls are TRBV13 and TRBJ2-7; 7 bases are shared with TRBD1. The CDR3 is made up of 14 amino acids. Germline CDR1 PRHDT, CDR2 FYEKMQ (reference sequence). Trimming took 4 bases from V and 3 from J; bases not matched to a gene: 6. CDR3 amino acids: CASSSRQGDYEQYF. The CDR3 nucleotides are TGTGCCAGCAGCTCCAGACAGGGAGACTACGAGCAGTACTTC.

The rearrangement links TRBV7-3 to TRBJ2-1, with 7 bases fitting TRBD2. The CDR3 loop spans 13 amino acids. In germline, CDR1 is SGHTA, CDR2 FQGTGA. Germline trimming cut 5 bases from V and 10 bases from J; bases unmatched to any gene: 8. The CDR3: CASSPGTIREQFF. CDR3 coding DNA: TGTGCCAGCAGCCCAGGGACTATCAGAGAGCAGTTCTTC.

This clone has only one observation. This rearrangement joins TRBV6-5 to TRBJ2-3, with D possibly matching TRBD2 (5 bases). The germline gives CDR1 MNHEY, CDR2 SVGAGI. Trimming took 2 bases from V and 3 from J, leaving 15 bases between them. The CDR3 extends over 16 amino acids. CDR3 in amino acids: CASSYVAGERTDTQYF. The CDR3, as DNA: TGTGCCAGCAGTTACGTTGCCGGTGAGCGGACAGATACGCAGTATTTT.

The chain uses TRBV28 and TRBJ1-2; D might be TRBD1 (5 bases). V lost 4 bases to trimming and J lost 6 bases, with 12 bases between them. The CDR3 consists of 13 residues. Germline values: CDR1 MDHEN, CDR2 SYDVKM. The CDR3, as DNA: TGTGCCAGCAGTTCCAGGGTGGAAGATGGCTACACCTTC. This sequence encodes CASSSRVEDGYTF.

The chain recombines TRBV6-6 with TRBJ1-1; weak D call: TRBD1 (6 bases). Germline V CDR1 and CDR2: MNHNY, SVGAGI (reference sequence). Trimming took 6 bases from V and 6 from J, leaving 14 bases between them. This CDR3 is built from 13 residues. CDR3 loop: CASSYLRGSEAFF. The CDR3 coding sequence is TGTGCCAGCAGCTACCTCAGGGGTTCTGAAGCTTTCTTT.

The chain links TRBV5-1 to TRBJ2-7; 9 bases align to TRBD1. Germline trimming cut 7 bases from V and 3 bases from J; bases unmatched to any gene: 11. This CDR3 comprises 15 residues. Germline V CDR1 and CDR2: SGHRS, YFSETQ. The CDR3 is CASSPPETGGYEQYF. The CDR3, as DNA: TGCGCCAGCTCCCCTCCCGAGACAGGGGGCTACGAGCAGTACTTC.

The chain carries TRBV5-6 and TRBJ2-3; weak D call: TRBD1 (6 bases). This CDR3 contains 12 residues. Germline-derived CDR1 and CDR2 are SGHDT and YYEEEE. Trimming left V 4 bases short and J 5 bases short, with 8 bases between. In DNA, the CDR3 is TGTGCCAGCAGCGTGACAGGAGATACGCAGTATTTT. Its protein product is CASSVTGDTQYF.